Listed below are T cell receptor beta chains from one sample, sequenced in a study of blood T cell repertoires in COVID-19. Here immunoSEQ multiplex PCR was the method, and the copy in TCRdb shows in-frame clones only, minus some. The sample holds around 270,000 clones, around 90% seen once. Material: PBMCs or T cells enriched from blood (not recorded which). The receptors originated from a woman aged 40 to 55 who had been exposed to COVID-19. Each CDR3 is given with its conserved first and last residue. D genes are given only for firm matches. Clone size is shown for a subset of rows, as once, few, many or a class of expanded clone.

J gene | D gene | V gene | clone size | CDR3 DNA | CDR3 protein
TRBJ1-2 | NA | TRBV5-8 | NA | TGTGCCAGCAGCTTGTTGACGGGAAACTATGGCTACACCTTC | CASSLLTGNYGYTF
TRBJ2-7 | NA | TRBV18 | NA | TGTGCCAGCTCACCCGGGGGGCTGACCTACGAGCAGTACTTC | CASSPGGLTYEQYF
TRBJ1-4 | NA | TRBV30 | NA | TGTGCCTGGAGTGTGGGGCATAATGAAAAACTGTTTTTT | CAWSVGHNEKLFF
TRBJ1-1 | NA | TRBV20-1 | once | TGCAGTGCTTGGGCCGGTGAAGCTTTCTTT | CSAWAGEAFF
TRBJ1-5 | NA | TRBV28 | NA | TGTGCCAGCAGTTTAACAGGGTTGAGCAATCAGCCCCAGCATTTT | CASSLTGLSNQPQHF
TRBJ1-3 | NA | TRBV10-3 | once | TGTGCCATCAGACCCACGACAGGCTCTGGAAACACCATATATTTT | CAIRPTTGSGNTIYF
TRBJ1-5 | TRBD1 | TRBV15 | NA | TGTGCCACCAGCAGCGGGACAGAAATAAATCAGCCCCAGCATTTT | CATSSGTEINQPQHF
TRBJ2-1 | TRBD1 | TRBV6-2/TRBV6-3 | NA | TGTGCCAGCAGTTACTTACCGGACAGGGGGCTGTGGAATGAGCAGTTCTTC | CASSYLPDRGLWNEQFF
TRBJ1-2 | NA | TRBV18 | NA | TGTGCCAGCTCACCACGCGGGGACTATGGCTACACCTTC | CASSPRGDYGYTF
TRBJ1-4 | TRBD1 | TRBV27 | NA | TGTGCCAGCAGTTTCAGGACAGGCGAAAAACTGTTTTTT | CASSFRTGEKLFF
TRBJ2-2 | NA | TRBV19 | NA | TGTGCCAGTATACGCAGGGCGAACACCGGGGAGCTGTTTTTT | CASIRRANTGELFF
TRBJ1-1 | NA | TRBV5-1 | NA | TGCGCCAGCAGCGCCGGGGTAGGGGAAGCTTTCTTT | CASSAGVGEAFF
TRBJ2-5 | TRBD1 | TRBV2 | NA | TGTGCCAGCAATGCTCTGGACAGGGCCACTGGGGAGACCCAGTACTTC | CASNALDRATGETQYF
TRBJ1-2 | NA | TRBV4-3 | NA | TGCGCCAGCAGCCAATCCCAGGACGGGGGTGTAGGTGGCTACACCTTC | CASSQSQDGGVGGYTF
TRBJ2-1 | NA | TRBV12-3/TRBV12-4 | NA | TGTGCCAGCAGTTTTAGGAGGGAGCAGTTCTTC | CASSFRREQFF
TRBJ1-5 | TRBD1 | TRBV9 | NA | TGTGCCAGCAGCGGCGGGACAGGGTCTCAGCCCCAGCATTTT | CASSGGTGSQPQHF
TRBJ1-2 | TRBD1 | TRBV3-1/TRBV3-2 | once | TGTGCCAGCAGCCAAGTACAGGGGGCCCGTGGCTACACCTTC | CASSQVQGARGYTF
TRBJ1-1 | TRBD1 | TRBV27 | NA | TGTGCCAGCCGACAGGGGCCTGGGGTAGCTGAAGCTTTCTTT | CASRQGPGVAEAFF
TRBJ1-1 | NA | TRBV7-2 | NA | TGTGCCAGCAGCGGGCAGGAAGGAACTGAAGCTTTCTTT | CASSGQEGTEAFF
TRBJ1-4 | TRBD1 | TRBV28 | NA | TGTGCCAGCAGCCCCGGACAGGATAATGAAAAACTGTTTTTT | CASSPGQDNEKLFF
TRBJ1-3 | NA | TRBV7-3 | NA | TGTGCCAGCAGCTACACCGTGGGCAACACCATATATTTT | CASSYTVGNTIYF
TRBJ2-1 | NA | TRBV27 | NA | TGTGCCAGCAGTTTAGAAACAGGCCTCTACAATGAGCAGTTCTTC | CASSLETGLYNEQFF
TRBJ1-2 | NA | TRBV7-9 | NA | TGTGCCAGCAGCCCCGGAGAATATGGCTACACCTTC | CASSPGEYGYTF
TRBJ1-3 | NA | TRBV9 | NA | TGTGCCAGCAGCACCACGCAGGGCCTCTCTGGAAACACCATATATTTT | CASSTTQGLSGNTIYF
TRBJ1-2 | NA | TRBV28 | NA | NA | CASSPPRQAMATPSVSF
TRBJ1-1 | NA | TRBV3-1/TRBV3-2 | NA | TGTGCCAGCAGCCAAGGGGGAGCCGGAGCTTTCTTT | CASSQGGAGAFF
TRBJ1-1 | NA | TRBV5-6 | NA | TGTGCCAGCAGCTTAGGCCCTCAGGGGGAAGCTTTCTTT | CASSLGPQGEAFF
TRBJ1-1 | TRBD1 | TRBV5-1 | NA | TGCGCCAGCAGCTTGGAGCAGGGGGCTCCGACTGAAGCTTTCTTT | CASSLEQGAPTEAFF
TRBJ1-1 | TRBD1 | TRBV27 | NA | TGTGCCAGCAGACCTATTGACAGGGTCGGTGAAGCTTTCTTT | CASRPIDRVGEAFF